Listed below are T cell receptor beta chains from one sample, sequenced in a study of T cell responses to AZD1222 COVID-19 vaccine. Method: immunoSEQ multiplex PCR; TCRdb's copy keeps in-frame clones and lacks some. The table has approximately 120,000 clones, around 87% seen once; the top ten hold 4.4%. Sample: peripheral blood, taken 28 days after the second AZD1222 dose. These receptors all come from an adult who received the AZD1222 COVID-19 vaccine. CDR3s include the opening cysteine and the closing phenylalanine or tryptophan. The order of the fields is J gene, V gene, clone size, D gene, CDR3 protein, CDR3 DNA. The D gene is left open where the match is weak. For some rows the clone size is stated as once, few or many, or as a class when expanded; others skip it.

TRBJ2-7 TRBV4-3 NA TRBD2 CASTSRERGYEQYF TGCGCCAGCACCTCGAGGGAGCGGGGCTACGAGCAGTACTTC
TRBJ1-6 TRBV7-6 NA TRBD1 CASSLSLAGGSSPLHF TGTGCCAGCAGCTTATCCCTGGCAGGGGGCAGTTCACCCCTCCACTTT
TRBJ1-5 TRBV6-5 NA NA CATISPGDQPQHF TGTGCCACCATTTCACCCGGGGATCAGCCCCAGCATTTT
TRBJ2-3 TRBV9 NA NA CASSAALVAGDTQYF TGTGCCAGCAGCGCCGCCCTCGTGGCGGGAGATACGCAGTATTTT
TRBJ1-1 TRBV19 NA NA CASSLGTEAFF TGTGCCAGTAGTTTGGGGACTGAAGCTTTCTTT
TRBJ1-2 TRBV4-1 few TRBD1 CASSHQGGLNYGYTF TGCGCCAGCAGCCACCAAGGGGGCTTAAACTATGGCTACACCTTC
TRBJ1-2 TRBV6-5 NA TRBD1 CASSWTGGGYTF TGTGCCAGCAGTTGGACAGGGGGCGGGTATACCTTC
TRBJ1-4 TRBV7-9 NA TRBD1 CASSPRGANEKLFF TGTGCCAGCAGCCCCAGGGGGGCTAATGAAAAACTGTTTTTT
TRBJ1-3 TRBV5-4 NA NA CASSSYRSRSGNTIYF TGTGCCAGCAGCTCCTACAGGTCCCGATCTGGAAACACCATATATTTT
TRBJ1-3 TRBV11-2 NA NA CASRQIGRAGNTIYF TGTGCCAGCAGACAAATTGGCAGGGCGGGAAACACCATATATTTT
TRBJ1-5 TRBV11-2 NA NA CASSSGVNSNQPQHF TGTGCCAGCAGCTCTGGGGTTAATAGCAATCAGCCCCAGCATTTT
TRBJ2-3 TRBV6-2/TRBV6-3 NA TRBD2 CASSYAGLAATSTDTQYF TGTGCCAGCAGTTACGCGGGACTAGCGGCAACTAGCACAGATACGCAGTATTTT
TRBJ1-3 TRBV19 NA NA CASSTTHGNTIYF TGTGCCAGTAGTACTACTCACGGAAACACCATATATTTT
TRBJ1-2 TRBV6-6 NA NA CASSYSPETYGYTF TGTGCCAGCAGTTACTCGCCAGAAACCTATGGCTACACCTTC
TRBJ2-2 TRBV7-2 NA NA CASSLRETGELFF TGTGCCAGCAGCTTAAGGGAGACCGGGGAGCTGTTTTTT
TRBJ2-1 TRBV20-1 NA NA CSASDPRDSPYNEQFF TGCAGTGCCAGTGATCCCCGGGACTCCCCATACAATGAGCAGTTCTTC